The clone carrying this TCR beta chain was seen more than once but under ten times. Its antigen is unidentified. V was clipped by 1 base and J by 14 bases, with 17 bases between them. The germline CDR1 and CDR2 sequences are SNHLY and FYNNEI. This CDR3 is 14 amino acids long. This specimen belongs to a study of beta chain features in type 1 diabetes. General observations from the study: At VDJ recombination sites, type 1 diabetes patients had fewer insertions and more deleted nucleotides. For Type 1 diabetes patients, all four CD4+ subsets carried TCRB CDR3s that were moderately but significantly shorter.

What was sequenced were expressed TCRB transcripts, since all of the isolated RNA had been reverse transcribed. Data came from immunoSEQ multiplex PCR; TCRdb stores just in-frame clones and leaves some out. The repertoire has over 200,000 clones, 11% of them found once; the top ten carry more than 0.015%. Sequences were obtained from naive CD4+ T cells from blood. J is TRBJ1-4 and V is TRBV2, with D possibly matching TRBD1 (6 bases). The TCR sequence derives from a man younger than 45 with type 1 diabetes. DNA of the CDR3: TGTGCCAGCAGTGAAGGGGAAAGGGGGAGACGTCTGTTTTTT. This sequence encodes CASSEGERGRRLFF.